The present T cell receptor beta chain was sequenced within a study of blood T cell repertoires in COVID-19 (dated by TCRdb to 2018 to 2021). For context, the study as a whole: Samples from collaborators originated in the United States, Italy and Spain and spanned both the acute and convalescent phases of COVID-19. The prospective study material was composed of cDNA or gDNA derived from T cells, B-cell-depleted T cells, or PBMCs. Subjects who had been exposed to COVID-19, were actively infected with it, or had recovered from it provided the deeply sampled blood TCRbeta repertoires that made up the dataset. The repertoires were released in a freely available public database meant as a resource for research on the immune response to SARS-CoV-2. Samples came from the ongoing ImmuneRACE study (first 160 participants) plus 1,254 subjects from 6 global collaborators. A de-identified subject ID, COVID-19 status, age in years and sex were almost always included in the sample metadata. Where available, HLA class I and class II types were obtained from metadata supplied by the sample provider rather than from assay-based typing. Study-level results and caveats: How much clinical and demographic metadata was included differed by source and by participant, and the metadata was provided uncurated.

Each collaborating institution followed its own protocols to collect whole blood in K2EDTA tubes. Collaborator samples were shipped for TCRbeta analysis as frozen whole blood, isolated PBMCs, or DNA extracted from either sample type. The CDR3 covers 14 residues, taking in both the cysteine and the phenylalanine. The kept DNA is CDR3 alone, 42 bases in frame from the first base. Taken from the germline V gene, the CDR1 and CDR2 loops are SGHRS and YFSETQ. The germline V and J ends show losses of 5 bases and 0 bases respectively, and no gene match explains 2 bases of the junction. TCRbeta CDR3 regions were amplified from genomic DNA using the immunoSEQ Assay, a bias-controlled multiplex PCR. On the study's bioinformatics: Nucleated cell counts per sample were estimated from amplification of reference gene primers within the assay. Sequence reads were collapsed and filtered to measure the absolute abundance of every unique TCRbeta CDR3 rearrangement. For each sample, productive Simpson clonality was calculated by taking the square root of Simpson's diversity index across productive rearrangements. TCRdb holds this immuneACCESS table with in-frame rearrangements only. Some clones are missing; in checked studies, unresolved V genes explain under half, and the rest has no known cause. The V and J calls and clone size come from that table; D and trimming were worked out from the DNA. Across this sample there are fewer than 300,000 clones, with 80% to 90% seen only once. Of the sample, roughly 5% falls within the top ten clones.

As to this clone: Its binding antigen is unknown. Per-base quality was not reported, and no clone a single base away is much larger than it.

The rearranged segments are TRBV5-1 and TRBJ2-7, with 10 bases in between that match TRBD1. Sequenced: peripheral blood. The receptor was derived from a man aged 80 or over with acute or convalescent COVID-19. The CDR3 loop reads CASSRTGGSYEQYF. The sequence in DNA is TGCGCCAGCAGTAGGACAGGGGGCTCCTACGAGCAGTACTTC. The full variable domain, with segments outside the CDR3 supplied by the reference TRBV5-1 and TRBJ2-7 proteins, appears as KAGVTQTPRYLIKTRGQQVTLSCSPISGHRSVSWYQQTPGQGLQFLFEYFSETQRNKGNFPGRFSGRQFSNSRSEMNVSTLELGDSALYLCASSRTGGSYEQYFGPGTRLTVT.